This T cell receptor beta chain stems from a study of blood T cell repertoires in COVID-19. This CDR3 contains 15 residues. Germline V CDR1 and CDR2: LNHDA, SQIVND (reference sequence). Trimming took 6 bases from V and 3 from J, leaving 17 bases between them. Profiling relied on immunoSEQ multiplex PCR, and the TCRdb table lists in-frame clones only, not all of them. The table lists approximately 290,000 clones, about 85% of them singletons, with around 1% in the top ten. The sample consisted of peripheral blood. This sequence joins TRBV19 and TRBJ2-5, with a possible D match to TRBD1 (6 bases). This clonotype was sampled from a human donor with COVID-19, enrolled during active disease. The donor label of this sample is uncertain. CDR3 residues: CASSADGQFKETQYF. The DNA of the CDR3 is TGTGCCAGTAGCGCCGACGGACAGTTTAAAGAGACCCAGTACTTC.